The present entry profiles one T cell receptor beta chain with its context. What it binds is unknown. This record comes from a study of CD8+ T cells in alopecia areata. Study as a whole: For 6 to 18 months, tofacitinib was taken, and 6 months off drug followed. The study, taken as a whole, reports: Tofacitinib significantly reduced both scalp clonality and expanded CD8+ clones among the top 100. Only one nonresponder was present, which leaves the link between baseline CD8+ expansion and response uncertain. Under tofacitinib, numerous expanded lesional clonotypes remained detectable in scalp and blood.

RNA extraction was followed by reverse transcription into cDNA, which acted as the sequencing template. Clones were sequenced by immunoSEQ multiplex PCR, and TCRdb holds only the in-frame ones, with some missing. Among fewer than 110,000 clones, 84% were seen once, and the ten largest hold less than 30%. Trimming removed 2 bases from V and 2 bases from J; junction bases left unmatched: 11. Germline V gene data show CDR1 as LGHNA and CDR2 as YSLEER. CDR3 length: 19 residues. As for treatment: oral pan-JAK inhibitor, 5-10 mg twice daily. Specimen: CD8+ T cells sorted from blood, collected at week 24, from a patient treated with tofacitinib. The chain uses TRBV4-3 and TRBJ2-3, with 12 bases that match TRBD2. This TCR derives from a human donor with alopecia areata. The CDR3 DNA sequence: TGCGCCAGCAGCCAACTACGTCTAGCGGGGGGGACTTACACAGATACGCAGTATTTT. It codes for CASSQLRLAGGTYTDTQYF.